This record concerns one T cell receptor beta chain sequence. No antigen is known for it. The CDR3 contains 13 residues. Trimming took off 4 bases at V and 5 bases at J, with 7 bases between the two ends. From germline, CDR1 is KGHDR and CDR2 SFDVKD. The data stem from a study of blood T cells in healthy people across ages. Study findings and constraints: Versus aged donors, long-lived donors had higher diversity and more naive CD4+ cells.

Sample donors were healthy Caucasian individuals that came from Russia, aged about 6 to 95. Peripheral blood was drawn, approximately 10 milliliters per donor. Total RNA was extracted at no less than 5.5 micrograms per sample. Primers used in a second PCR of roughly 6 to 11 cycles were a sample-barcoded 5' primer and a J-beta primer mix. Using its own MiXCR run on the 5' RACE reads, TCRdb lists one record per CDR3 protein. This table holds roughly 1,800,000 distinct CDR3 sequences, about 50% found once. The chain is built from TRBV24-1 and TRBJ2-2; a possible D gene is TRBD1 (5 bases). The specimen was blood. This clonotype was obtained from a woman in her 40s in good health. Here the CDR3 reads CATSEPGTGELFF. The CDR3 coding sequence is TGTGCCACCAGTGAGCCAGGGACCGGGGAGCTGTTTTTT.